This T cell receptor (beta chain) was obtained from a study of cytomegalovirus exposure and HLA in healthy donors. Study outcomes and limitations: In a later analysis, HLA-associated beta chains showed higher expansion and lower generation probabilities than comparable chains.

Amplification used 60 Vbeta primers and 13 Jbeta primers. Clones were read by immunoSEQ multiplex PCR, and TCRdb kept only the in-frame ones, dropping some. Of around 180,000 clones listed, roughly 71% are singletons. Germline CDR1 reads MGHRA; CDR2 reads YSYEKL. V was clipped by 3 bases and J by 11 bases; unmatched bases: 17. The CDR3 covers 18 residues. With respect to this clone: As yet, its antigen is unknown.

What was sequenced was PBMCs. This chain links TRBV4-1 with TRBJ1-6; 9 bases agree with TRBD1. The TCR was taken from a girl aged 10 to 17 in good health and CMV-seronegative. CDR3 sequence reads: CASSHPREDRGSPPPLHF. The CDR3 region has the DNA TGCGCCAGCAGCCACCCCAGGGAGGACAGGGGATCTCCCCCACCCCTCCACTTT.